Shown below are 27 T cell receptor beta chains from a single sample sequenced in a study of CD8 T cells in ankylosing spondylitis. Overall study findings and caveats: For ankylosing spondylitis blood, a TCR beta motif of seven to nine highly homologous variants appeared characteristic.

A single record per CDR3 protein comes from TCRdb applying MiXCR to the 5' RACE reads. This sample carries about 200,000 distinct CDR3 sequences, 7% to 8% of them seen once, and the ten largest clones take 14%. Their antigen targets remain unknown. Input material: blood, either unsorted or a sorted T cell fraction (not recorded which). All receptors come from a male donor with ankylosing spondylitis.

This clonotype was detected many times. The V gene is TRBV7-3, the J gene TRBJ2-1, with D unresolved. Germline-derived CDR1 and CDR2 are SGHTA and FQGTGA. Trimming left V 6 bases short and J 0 bases short, with 12 bases between. This CDR3 has 15 amino acids. The CDR3 DNA follows: TGTGCCAGCAGTCCGGACCTCGGCTCCTACAATGAGCAGTTCTTC. Residues: CASSPDLGSYNEQFF.

This chain links TRBV28 with TRBJ2-3; the match to TRBD2 covers 10 bases. The trim removed 3 bases at V and 2 bases at J, leaving 20 bases unmatched. CDR1 is MDHEN, CDR2 SYDVKM, per germline. The CDR3 contains 21 residues. CDR3 protein: CASSLRDSSSGSPLFTDTQYF. CDR3 in DNA: TGTGCCAGCAGTTTGCGGGACAGTTCTAGCGGGAGCCCTCTCTTCACAGATACGCAGTATTTT.

There are many counts of this clonotype. The rearrangement joins TRBV30 to TRBJ2-7, with no clear D. The CDR3 extends over 13 amino acids. Germline CDR1 reads GTSNPN; CDR2 reads SVGIG (reference sequence). V was pared by 3 bases and J by 5 bases, with 14 bases between. The CDR3 region has the DNA TGTGCCTGGAGCGCTCGAAATTTCGACGAGCAGTACTTC. Its translation is CAWSARNFDEQYF.

On this clonotype itself: This may arise from a read error, as a much more abundant clone is one base away. The chain has TRBV12-3 or TRBV12-4 and TRBJ2-3, with D possibly being TRBD2 (6 bases). The CDR3 totals 17 residues. The CDR3 DNA follows: TGTACCAGCAGCCCCTTGATACTAGCCGCGGGCACAGATACGCAGTATTTT. This encodes CTSSPLILAAGTDTQYF.

This clonotype appeared many times. The chain uses TRBV20-1 and TRBJ1-6, with 8 bases that match TRBD1. The trim removed 0 bases at V and 7 bases at J, leaving 14 bases unmatched. Looked up from germline, CDR1 is DFQATT and CDR2 is SNEGSKA (reference sequence). This CDR3 region has 18 residues. CDR3 in DNA: TGCAGTGCTAGAGACCTTAAAACCCAGGGGGCGGTAAATTCACCCCTCCACTTT. Encoded protein: CSARDLKTQGAVNSPLHF.

In this sample, this clonotype turned up a few times. The CDR3 loop reads CAISVPTRGSGTDTQYF. CDR3 sequence (DNA): TGTGCCATCAGTGTACCAACACGAGGCAGTGGCACAGATACGCAGTATTTT. This chain links TRBV10-3 with TRBJ2-3, with D hard to call. V was pared by 4 bases and J by 1 base, with 18 bases between. This CDR3 comprises 17 residues. The germline CDR1 and CDR2 sequences are ENHRY and SYGVKD.

This clonotype showed up many times. This chain connects TRBV5-6 to TRBJ2-5; the match to TRBD2 covers 8 bases. Per the germline V gene, CDR1 is SGHDT and CDR2 is YYEEEE. The CDR3 is 17 residues long. With V trimmed by 0 bases and J by 1 base, 8 bases remained unmatched. The CDR3: CASSLVSAGGLQETQYF. CDR3 nucleotide sequence: TGTGCCAGCAGCTTGGTTTCTGCGGGGGGCCTCCAAGAGACCCAGTACTTC.

This clonotype was seen at least ten times. For the CDR3, the DNA is TGTGCCAGCAGTTCCGACGTGTACAATGAGCAGTTCTTC. Its translation: CASSSDVYNEQFF. This sequence joins TRBV28 and TRBJ2-1; D remains ambiguous. The ends were cut back, 4 bases at V and 4 bases at J, with 8 bases in the middle. This CDR3 has 13 residues. Per the germline V gene, CDR1 is MDHEN and CDR2 is SYDVKM.

This clonotype showed up many times. CDR3 sequence: CASTNTLRSVQSIAFF. CDR3 DNA sequence: TGTGCCAGCACCAACACCCTGCGGTCCGTTCAATCGATAGCTTTCTTT. V is TRBV6-2 or TRBV6-3 and J is TRBJ1-1; D gene uncertain. This CDR3 has 16 amino acids. The germline CDR1 and CDR2 sequences are MNHEY and SVGEGT. V shed 7 bases and J shed 10 bases, with 28 bases lying between them.

This clonotype occurred many times. This chain connects TRBV29-1 to TRBJ2-1, with a weak D call TRBD2 (5 bases). V lost 4 bases to trimming and J lost 8 bases, with 6 bases between them. The CDR3 is made up of 10 amino acids. Germline V gene data show CDR1 as SQVTM and CDR2 as ANQGSEA. The CDR3 bases are TGCAGCGTTGGACTACATGAGCAGTTCTTC. Translating gives CSVGLHEQFF.

The CDR3 nucleotides are TGTGCCAGCAGCTTTTCGGTAGCGGCTTCTAGCACAGATACGCAGTATTTT. Its translation is CASSFSVAASSTDTQYF. The chain has TRBV7-9 and TRBJ2-3, with D possibly matching TRBD2 (6 bases). This CDR3 has 17 residues. Trimming stripped 3 bases from V and 0 bases from J, with 16 bases between. CDR1 SEHNR and CDR2 FQNEAQ come from the germline V gene (reference sequence).

This clonotype was picked up many times. The chain links TRBV27 to TRBJ1-2, with TRBD1 matching over 10 bases. The germline gives CDR1 MNHEY, CDR2 SMNVEV (reference sequence). The J segment lost 3 bases and the V segment lost 0 bases, leaving 4 bases of the junction unmatched. CDR3 length: 16 amino acids. The CDR3 protein is CASSLSPGTGDYGYTF. CDR3 sequence (DNA): TGTGCCAGCAGTTTATCTCCCGGGACAGGGGACTATGGCTACACCTTC.

V and J are TRBV4-3 and TRBJ2-5; possibly TRBD2 for D (6 bases). V lost 1 base and J lost 1, with 10 bases in between. The germline V gene has CDR1 LGHNA and CDR2 YSLEER. The CDR3 has 15 amino acids. CDR3 bases: TGCGCCAGCAGCCAAGCTTCGGGAGTCCAAGAGACCCAGTACTTC. Encoded protein: CASSQASGVQETQYF.

A few counts support this clonotype. The DNA of the CDR3 is TGCGCCAGCAGCCAAGATCGGCGAGGGTCTGGAAACACCATATATTTT. It codes for CASSQDRRGSGNTIYF. The gene calls are TRBV4-3 and TRBJ1-3; D gene ambiguous. Germline V gives CDR1 LGHNA, CDR2 YSLEER. V lost 0 bases and J lost 1, with 10 bases in between. This CDR3 is built from 16 residues.

This clonotype was picked up many times. Mismatch with germline at one junction end may stem from a read error. The rearrangement links TRBV7-7 to TRBJ2-3; possibly TRBD2 for D (6 bases). There are 14 residues in the CDR3. Germline values: CDR1 SSHAT, CDR2 FNYEAQ (reference sequence). The CDR3 spells CASSSKLATDTQYF. CDR3 coding DNA: TGTGCTAGCAGCTCTAAACTAGCCACAGATACGCAGTATTTT. Full variable domain (rest looked up from reference TRBV7-7 and TRBJ2-3): GAGVSQSPRYKVTKRGQDVTLRCDPISSHATLYWYQQALGQGPEFLTYFNYEAQPDKSGLPSDRFSAERPEGSISTLTIQRTEQRDSAMYRCASSSKLATDTQYFGPGTRLTVL.

V is TRBV18 and J is TRBJ1-6, with 9 bases lining up with TRBD1. The length of the CDR3 is 15 residues. Per the germline V gene, CDR1 is KGHSH and CDR2 is LQKENI. The junction had 11 bases not matched to a gene; V was cut back by 8 bases and J by 9 bases. CDR3 sequence: CASNGTGSEVSPLHF. For the CDR3, the DNA is TGTGCCAGCAACGGGACAGGGTCGGAAGTTTCACCCCTCCACTTT.

The chain combines TRBV4-1 with TRBJ2-5; the match to TRBD2 covers 10 bases. CDR1 is MGHRA and CDR2 is YSYEKL in the germline V gene. V was pared by 1 base and J by 5 bases, with 4 bases of the junction left unmatched. This CDR3 spans 15 amino acids. CDR3 in DNA: TGCGCCAGCAGCCAAGCTCTAGCGGGAGAGGAGACCCAGTACTTC. Protein product: CASSQALAGEETQYF.

The table lists this clonotype with many counts. This rearrangement joins TRBV5-1 to TRBJ2-1, with TRBD2 matching over 7 bases. This CDR3 region has 15 residues. Germline CDR1 and CDR2: SGHRS and YFSETQ. Trimming took 0 bases from V and 4 from J; bases not matched to a gene: 4. The CDR3 protein is CASSLGLAPYNEQFF. In nucleotides, the CDR3 is TGCGCCAGCAGCTTGGGACTAGCTCCATACAATGAGCAGTTCTTC.

The chain employs TRBV6-2 or TRBV6-3 and TRBJ1-1; D remains unclear. Trimming took off 2 bases at V and 6 bases at J, with 13 bases between the two ends. This CDR3 spans 14 amino acids. Looked up from germline, CDR1 is MNHEY and CDR2 is SVGEGT. The CDR3 spells CASSYTPVGAEAFF. Written as DNA, the CDR3 is TGTGCCAGCAGTTACACCCCGGTTGGGGCTGAAGCTTTCTTT.

This clonotype was recorded a few times. The chain combines TRBV11-2 with TRBJ2-1, with D perhaps matching TRBD1 or TRBD2 (5 bases each). CDR1 is SGHAT and CDR2 is FQNNGV in the germline V gene. This CDR3 has 16 residues. The V end was cut by 2 bases, the J end by 7 bases, with 18 bases between. Here the CDR3 reads CASSLTGPTFINEQFF. CDR3 DNA sequence: TGTGCCAGCAGCTTAACGGGACCCACCTTTATAAATGAGCAGTTCTTC.

The chain carries TRBV7-8 and TRBJ2-1, with 10 bases aligning to TRBD2. In germline, CDR1 is SGHVS, CDR2 FQNEAQ. The CDR3 runs 15 residues. V was clipped by 5 bases and J by 5 bases; unmatched bases: 6. The CDR3: CASSDTSGIHNEQFF. Written as DNA, the CDR3 is TGTGCCAGCAGCGATACTAGCGGGATACACAATGAGCAGTTCTTC.

This clonotype was counted at least ten times. The gene calls are TRBV27 and TRBJ2-7; D perhaps matches TRBD1 (6 bases). The germline gives CDR1 MNHEY, CDR2 SMNVEV (reference sequence). Trimming cost V 4 bases and J 3 bases, with 13 bases left between them. CDR3 size: 14 residues. The CDR3 DNA sequence: TGTGCCAGCAGTTATGGCGACAGGAACTACGAGCAGTACTTC. Translation: CASSYGDRNYEQYF.

This clonotype was seen repeatedly, ten times or more. This chain joins TRBV27 and TRBJ1-5, with a possible D match to TRBD1 (5 bases). Germline V CDR1 and CDR2: MNHEY, SMNVEV (reference sequence). V was trimmed by 2 bases and J by 0 bases, leaving 17 bases between them. This CDR3 is 18 amino acids long. The CDR3 here is CASSLGPGKHYSNQPQHF. DNA for the CDR3: TGTGCCAGCAGTTTAGGGCCAGGGAAACATTATAGCAATCAGCCCCAGCATTTT.

This clonotype appeared many times. This chain connects TRBV7-9 to TRBJ2-3; D is unclear. V was trimmed by 2 bases and J by 1 base, leaving 7 bases between them. CDR1 is SEHNR and CDR2 is FQNEAQ in the germline V gene (reference sequence). There are 14 residues in the CDR3. In DNA, the CDR3 is TGTGCCAGCAGCTTACTTGGGGGCACAGATACGCAGTATTTT. It codes for CASSLLGGTDTQYF. Based on the CDR3 plus reference TRBV7-9 and TRBJ2-3, the full variable domain is DTGVSQNPRHKITKRGQNVTFRCDPISEHNRLYWYRQTLGQGPEFLTYFQNEAQLEKSRLLSDRFSAERPKGSFSTLEIQRTEQGDSAMYLCASSLLGGTDTQYFGPGTRLTVL.

This clonotype was detected ten times or more. The chain recombines TRBV6-2 or TRBV6-3 with TRBJ2-3; 8 bases line up with TRBD2. The trim removed 2 bases at V and 2 bases at J, leaving 6 bases unmatched. Looked up from germline, CDR1 is MNHEY and CDR2 is SVGEGT. CDR3 size: 16 residues. CDR3 sequence: CASSYDQRETTDTQYF. CDR3 bases: TGTGCCAGCAGTTACGACCAGCGGGAGACCACAGATACGCAGTATTTT.

This clonotype was observed a handful of times. This sequence joins TRBV6-1 and TRBJ2-2, with a tentative D call TRBD1 (5 bases). Germline-derived CDR1 and CDR2 are MNHNS and SASEGT. The CDR3 has 16 amino acids. Trimming cost V 5 bases and J 2 bases, with 15 bases left between them. The CDR3 loop is CASSPRHRINTGELFF. Written as DNA, the CDR3 is TGTGCCAGCAGTCCACGCCACAGGATCAACACCGGGGAGCTGTTTTTT.

There are many counts of this clonotype. The chain has TRBV7-8 and TRBJ2-7; tentatively, D is TRBD1 (5 bases). V was pared by 4 bases and J by 2 bases, with 9 bases between. The V gene's germline CDR1 is SGHVS and CDR2 FQNEAQ. There are 13 residues in the CDR3. DNA for the CDR3: TGTGCCAGCAGCTCGGACACTACCTACGAGCAGTACTTC. This encodes CASSSDTTYEQYF.